One sample yielded the 26 T cell receptor beta chains listed below, sequenced in a study of technical replicates of blood from a handful of donors. Clones were sequenced by immunoSEQ multiplex PCR, and TCRdb holds only the in-frame ones, with some missing. This table has more than 90,000 clones, roughly 95% appearing once. Sequencing was performed on T cells isolated from PBMCs. The source of these receptors is a human donor in good health.

This sequence joins TRBV15 and TRBJ2-1, with D tentatively TRBD2 (6 bases). Germline lookup yields CDR1 LNHNV and CDR2 YYDKDF (reference sequence). Trimming left V 8 bases short and J 6 bases short, with 17 bases between. This CDR3 has 14 residues. This chain's CDR3 is CATWDIGRLNEQFF. The CDR3 DNA sequence: TGTGCCACCTGGGATATCGGGAGACTCAATGAGCAGTTCTTC.

This chain joins TRBV6-5 and TRBJ2-1; D is possibly TRBD1 (5 bases). V was clipped by 5 bases and J by 8 bases, with 13 bases between them. The CDR3 contains 13 residues. In germline, CDR1 is MNHEY, CDR2 SVGAGI. The CDR3 loop reads CASSPDSDHEQFF. CDR3 nucleotides: TGTGCCAGCAGTCCCGACAGCGACCATGAGCAGTTCTTC.

The chain joins TRBV5-4 to TRBJ1-3; D might be TRBD1 (6 bases). This CDR3 contains 15 residues. Trimming pared 0 bases from V and 0 bases from J, leaving 7 bases between. Per the germline V gene, CDR1 is SGHNT and CDR2 is YYREEE (reference sequence). The CDR3 coding sequence is TGTGCCAGCAGCTTGGGGACAGTCTCTGGAAACACCATATATTTT. As protein: CASSLGTVSGNTIYF.

This clone was counted once. The chain employs TRBV4-1 and TRBJ2-7; D call uncertain. Germline V gives CDR1 MGHRA, CDR2 YSYEKL. The ends were cut back, 0 bases at V and 2 bases at J, with 11 bases in the middle. This CDR3 spans 15 amino acids. The CDR3: CASSQDRFSAYEQYF. The CDR3 DNA reads as TGCGCCAGCAGCCAAGACCGTTTCTCCGCCTACGAGCAGTACTTC.

In this sample, this clone turned up once. The genes are TRBV28 and TRBJ2-7; 7 positions agree with TRBD2. With V trimmed by 2 bases and J by 2 bases, 3 bases remained unmatched. The CDR3 is 14 amino acids. The V gene's germline CDR1 is MDHEN and CDR2 SYDVKM. CDR3 DNA: TGTGCCAGCAGTTTACCGGGAGGTCCCTACGAGCAGTACTTC. It specifies CASSLPGGPYEQYF.

The gene calls are TRBV10-3 and TRBJ2-5, with TRBD1 matching 8 bases. This CDR3 spans 16 amino acids. V lost 2 bases, J lost 1 base, and 6 bases stayed unmatched. In germline, CDR1 is ENHRY, CDR2 SYGVKD. In DNA form, the CDR3 reads TGTGCCATCAGTGAGGCCGGGACAGGCTTCCAAGAGACCCAGTACTTC. Translating it yields CAISEAGTGFQETQYF.

The chain combines TRBV10-3 with TRBJ2-3, with TRBD2 identical over 12 bases. The CDR3 has 15 residues. After removal of 6 bases from V and 3 bases from J, the junction contained 4 bases not matched to a gene. Per germline, CDR1 ENHRY and CDR2 SYGVKD. The DNA for the CDR3 is TGTGCCATCAGCAGACTAGCGGGAGATACAGATACGCAGTATTTT. Residues: CAISRLAGDTDTQYF.

V usage is TRBV21-1 and J usage is TRBJ2-3; the tabulated D call, TRBD1, remains unverified against the DNA. TRBV21-1 is deemed a pseudogene. CDR3 size: 20 residues. The CDR3 here is CARARRGLNRGRKVVDTQYF. The CDR3 bases are TGTGCCAGAGCCAGACGCGGCTTAAACAGGGGGCGCAAGGTGGTAGATACGCAGTATTTT.

J is TRBJ2-3 and V is TRBV5-1, with D possibly being TRBD2 (5 bases). Germline lookup yields CDR1 SGHRS and CDR2 YFSETQ. The CDR3 consists of 14 residues. V was trimmed by 5 bases and J by 2 bases, leaving 12 bases between them. The CDR3 is CASSLEGNTDTQYF. CDR3 coding DNA: TGCGCCAGCAGTCTTGAGGGAAACACAGATACGCAGTATTTT.

The chain links TRBV7-3 to TRBJ2-1; a possible D gene is TRBD2 (6 bases). The germline V gene has CDR1 SGHTA and CDR2 FQGTGA. The CDR3 consists of 12 residues. V lost 3 bases and J lost 7, with 7 bases in between. The CDR3 nucleotides are TGTGCCAGCAGCTTGACTAGAAATGAGCAGTTCTTC. The encoded protein is CASSLTRNEQFF.

The chain links TRBV5-6 to TRBJ1-1, with TRBD1 matching 8 bases. CDR1 is SGHDT, CDR2 YYEEEE, per germline. With V trimmed by 4 bases and J by 2 bases, 4 bases remained unmatched. This CDR3 spans 14 amino acids. CDR3 bases: TGTGCCAGCAGCCCGGACAGGGTCAACACTGAAGCTTTCTTT. It encodes CASSPDRVNTEAFF.

V usage is TRBV20-1 and J usage is TRBJ1-1, with D hard to call. Per germline, CDR1 DFQATT and CDR2 SNEGSKA (reference sequence). The CDR3 consists of 10 residues. V lost 2 bases and J 11 bases, leaving 9 bases between the germline ends. The CDR3, as DNA: TGCAGTGCTAGACTCGGGATGGCTTTCTTT. Amino acids: CSARLGMAFF.

This clone has only one observation. The J gene is TRBJ2-1, the V gene TRBV4-2, with 8 bases that match TRBD2. The V gene's germline CDR1 is LGHNA and CDR2 YNFKEQ. V gave up 2 bases and J gave up 2 bases; unmatched junction bases: 8. This CDR3 is 17 amino acids long. The CDR3 here is CASSQTGGRSTYNEQFF. CDR3 nucleotide sequence: TGTGCCAGCAGCCAAACGGGAGGGAGAAGTACCTACAATGAGCAGTTCTTC.

The rearrangement links TRBV7-2 to TRBJ2-5; 8 positions match TRBD2. This CDR3 spans 11 amino acids. Per germline, CDR1 SGHTA and CDR2 FQGNSA. Trimming cost V 10 bases and J 7 bases; bases outside gene matches: 5. Here the CDR3 reads CATGRAGTQYF. For the CDR3, the DNA is TGTGCCACCGGGAGGGCTGGGACCCAGTACTTC.

The rearrangement uses TRBV4-1 and TRBJ2-7, with TRBD2 matching 13 bases. The CDR3 totals 14 residues. V lost 4 bases to trimming and J lost 3 bases; unmatched junction nucleotides: 0. Germline V gene sequence: CDR1 MGHRA, CDR2 YSYEKL. CDR3 in DNA: TGCGCCAGCAGCCGGACTAGCGGGAGCTACGAGCAGTACTTC. Amino acid sequence: CASSRTSGSYEQYF.

The V call is TRBV7-9, the J call TRBJ2-3; D is unclear. V gave up 2 bases and J gave up 0 bases, with 21 bases separating them. This CDR3 contains 19 residues. The germline CDR1 and CDR2 sequences are SEHNR and FQNEAQ (reference sequence). CDR3 amino acids: CASSLSPLRSIHSTDTQYF. CDR3 DNA: TGTGCCAGCAGCTTATCTCCGCTAAGGAGTATCCATAGCACAGATACGCAGTATTTT.

This clone was seen once. The chain combines TRBV27 with TRBJ1-2; 9 bases fit TRBD1. Germline assignment: CDR1 MNHEY and CDR2 SMNVEV (reference sequence). Germline trimming cut 3 bases from V and 7 bases from J; bases unmatched to any gene: 9. The CDR3 runs to 15 residues. DNA for the CDR3: TGTGCCAGCAGTTTGGCGACAGGGGGAGTTCTTGGCTACACCTTC. Amino acid sequence: CASSLATGGVLGYTF.

The chain carries TRBV4-1 and TRBJ2-1; 16 bases line up with TRBD2. CDR1 is MGHRA, CDR2 YSYEKL, per germline. Trimming took 0 bases from V and 7 from J; bases not matched to a gene: 6. This CDR3 is 18 amino acids long. The DNA of the CDR3 is TGCGCCAGCAGCCAAGAGGGACTAGCGGGGGGGGCTAGGAATGAGCAGTTCTTC. This codes for CASSQEGLAGGARNEQFF.

The J gene is TRBJ1-3, the V gene TRBV19; D might be TRBD1 (6 bases). This CDR3 has 17 residues. V was clipped by 2 bases and J by 4 bases, with 18 bases between them. Germline V lookup: CDR1 LNHDA, CDR2 SQIVND (reference sequence). In DNA form, the CDR3 reads TGTGCCAGTAGTATACTCCCTTACAGGGTGGGAGGAAACACCATATATTTT. Translating gives CASSILPYRVGGNTIYF.

The chain couples TRBV28 to TRBJ2-7, with TRBD2 as a possible D gene (5 bases). Germline CDR1 and CDR2: MDHEN and SYDVKM. The CDR3 extends over 12 amino acids. V lost 5 bases and J lost 5, with 10 bases in between. The CDR3 reads CASSPDFNEQYF. The CDR3 DNA is TGTGCCAGCAGTCCGGACTTCAACGAGCAGTACTTC.

CDR3 DNA: TGTGCCAGCAGCTTCGGGACAGGGATGTACGAGCAGTACTTC. It translates to CASSFGTGMYEQYF. The rearrangement joins TRBV5-6 to TRBJ2-7, with 9 bases lining up with TRBD1. CDR1 and CDR2 from the germline V gene are SGHDT and YYEEEE. The CDR3 runs 14 residues. The ends lost 2 bases at V and 4 bases at J; junction bases unmatched: 4. The whole variable domain, remainder taken from reference TRBV5-6 and TRBJ2-7, is DAGVTQSPTHLIKTRGQQVTLRCSPKSGHDTVSWYQQALGQGPQFIFQYYEEEERQRGNFPDRFSGHQFPNYSSELNVNALLLGDSALYLCASSFGTGMYEQYFGPGTRLTVT.

This clone is a singleton in its sample. The chain employs TRBV10-3 and TRBJ2-7, with 8 bases lining up with TRBD2. CDR1 is ENHRY and CDR2 is SYGVKD in the germline V gene. The CDR3 runs to 14 residues. V lost 6 bases and J lost 5; bases outside the gene matches: 9. The CDR3 region is CAISSGLARDEQYF. CDR3 in DNA: TGTGCCATCAGCTCCGGACTAGCCAGGGACGAGCAGTACTTC.

V is TRBV2 and J is TRBJ1-5, with D perhaps matching TRBD1 (5 bases). This CDR3 has 13 residues. Germline V gene data show CDR1 as SNHLY and CDR2 as FYNNEI. V gave up 3 bases and J gave up 7 bases, with 10 bases separating them. The CDR3: CASSDGGWQPQHF. DNA for the CDR3: TGTGCCAGCAGTGATGGGGGGTGGCAGCCCCAGCATTTT.

This clone came up once. Here the CDR3 reads CASSVRGSANTEAFF. CDR3 bases: TGTGCCAGCAGCGTCAGGGGAAGTGCGAACACTGAAGCTTTCTTT. The V gene is TRBV9, the J gene TRBJ1-1; a possible D gene is TRBD1 (6 bases). V lost 2 bases and J 1 base, leaving 12 bases between the germline ends. The germline V gene has CDR1 SGDLS and CDR2 YYNGEE. The CDR3 runs to 15 residues.

This chain uses TRBV30 with TRBJ2-7; D possibly corresponds to TRBD2 (6 bases). Trimming shortened V by 0 bases and J by 4 bases, and 7 bases separated the two germline ends. CDR1 and CDR2 from the germline V gene are GTSNPN and SVGIG (reference sequence). The CDR3 extends over 12 amino acids. Here the CDR3 DNA reads TGTGCCTGGAGTGTTCGGGAGTACGAGCAGTACTTC. This codes for CAWSVREYEQYF.

The chain has TRBV7-9 and TRBJ2-5, with TRBD2 matching over 11 bases. V was pared by 4 bases and J by 6 bases, with 7 bases of the junction left unmatched. This CDR3 contains 15 residues. Per the germline V gene, CDR1 is SEHNR and CDR2 is FQNEAQ (reference sequence). This CDR3 is CASSSGLADGQTQYF. The CDR3 DNA follows: TGTGCCAGCAGCTCGGGACTAGCGGATGGGCAGACCCAGTACTTC. The complete variable domain, with remaining parts taken from reference TRBV7-9 and TRBJ2-5, reads DTGVSQNPRHKITKRGQNVTFRCDPISEHNRLYWYRQTLGQGPEFLTYFQNEAQLEKSRLLSDRFSAERPKGSFSTLEIQRTEQGDSAMYLCASSSGLADGQTQYFGPGTRLLVL.